These T cell receptor beta chains were read from a single sample in a study of OX40 agonist ivuxolimab in advanced cancers. Sequencing was performed with immunoSEQ multiplex PCR; in TCRdb, only in-frame clones are kept and a portion is missing. The sample has 70,000 or so clones; roughly nine tenths are singletons. This sample comprised CD4+ or CD8+ T cells sorted from blood, obtained in a trial of the OX40 agonist ivuxolimab. The receptors originated from an adult with an advanced solid tumor such as melanoma, head and neck, liver or kidney cancer. CDR3s include the opening cysteine and the closing phenylalanine or tryptophan. Each record gives: clone size, V gene, J gene, D gene, CDR3 DNA, CDR3 protein. A D gene is named only where the DNA matches it firmly. Only part of the rows carry a size: once, few, many, or a class if the clone is expanded.

>.|TRBV29-1|TRBJ2-7|TRBD1
TGCAGCGCCCGGGACAGGGAAACCTACGAGCAGTACTTC
CSARDRETYEQYF
>few|TRBV28|TRBJ1-5|TRBD1
TGTGCCAGCAGCCGTACAGGGGGCGCGGGTCAGCCCCAGCATTTT
CASSRTGGAGQPQHF
>once|TRBV6-5|TRBJ2-7|.
TGTGCCAGCAGTCTTGCGTGGACATCGAATTACGAGCAGTACTTC
CASSLAWTSNYEQYF
>.|TRBV19|TRBJ2-3|TRBD2
TGTGCCAGTAGCGACTTACTAGCGGGCACAGATACGCAGTATTTT
CASSDLLAGTDTQYF
>.|TRBV5-4|TRBJ1-1|.
TGTGCCAGCAGCCTAGTCGGGACGAACACTGAAGCTTTCTTT
CASSLVGTNTEAFF
>.|TRBV7-8|TRBJ2-3|.
TGTGCCAGCAGCTTCACTTTACCTAGCACAGATACGCAGTATTTT
CASSFTLPSTDTQYF
>few|TRBV4-2|TRBJ2-1|TRBD2
TGTGCCAGCAGCTCGGGACTAGAGAACAATGAGCAGTTCTTC
CASSSGLENNEQFF
>.|TRBV9|TRBJ2-3|TRBD1
TGTGCCAGCAGCGTAGAGGGACAGGGGTCCGATACGCAGTATTTT
CASSVEGQGSDTQYF
>.|TRBV6-1|TRBJ2-1|.
TGTGCCAGCAGTGAAAGGGCCAGGGGACCCTACAATGAGCAGTTCTTC
CASSERARGPYNEQFF
>.|TRBV19|TRBJ1-1|.
TGTGCCAGTAGTACCGGGACACTTGAAGCTTTCTTT
CASSTGTLEAFF
>.|TRBV4-1|TRBJ1-5|.
TGCGCCAGCAGCCAAGATAACGGGTCCCAGCATTTT
CASSQDNGSQHF
>.|TRBV6-5|TRBJ2-1|.
TGTGCCAGCAGCCCTAGCATGGCCTACAATGAGCAGTTCTTC
CASSPSMAYNEQFF
>.|TRBV7-3|TRBJ2-3|TRBD2
TGTGCCAGCAGCGAGGGACTAGACACTTATGCGCAGTATTTT
CASSEGLDTYAQYF
>once|TRBV6-5|TRBJ2-1|.
TGTGCCAGCAGTTACTCCGCGGGTGGGTCCTACAATGAGCAGTTCTTC
CASSYSAGGSYNEQFF